This T cell receptor beta chain appears in the sequencing data of a study of T-cell memory formation after mild COVID-19 (dated by TCRdb to the early 2020s). In the study overall: TCR sequence clusters from the two donors were found to be largely donor specific. T-cell clones expanding and contracting after mild COVID-19 in two donors were tracked by longitudinal TCRalpha and TCRbeta repertoire sequencing. The cohort comprised two young, previously healthy adult volunteers, one female and one male. The paper's findings and limits, for the study overall: The detection of some responding clones in pre-infection memory suggests that pre-existing cross-reactive memory T cells joined the SARS-CoV-2 response. Balanced CD4/CD8 phenotypes were observed for clones contracting from day 15 to 85, whereas a bias towards CD4+ was observed for a second wave of clones expanding from day 15 to 37. SARS-CoV-2 specificity was not confirmed for the second-wave clones peaking on day 37. Contracting CD4+ clones were found mainly in CM and EM memory subsets, while CD8+ clones were enriched in EMRA. The study covered only a couple of mild cases, and larger cohorts including severe cases with pre-infection samples were considered necessary.

The instrument was an Illumina NovaSeq 6000. Using 5'RACE with constant-segment primers, TCRalpha and TCRbeta cDNA libraries were constructed, with sample barcodes and unique molecular identifiers added in the process. Trizol reagent was used to extract RNA from every sample. Library amplification was performed in two PCR steps, and a second sample barcode and Illumina TruSeq adapters were introduced in the second step. Libraries were sequenced on an Illumina NovaSeq with 2 x 150 bp paired-end reads. The original pipeline was this. With migec v1.2.7, reads were demultiplexed and then collapsed into UMI-guided consensus sequences. Using mixcr v2.1.11, UMI consensuses were aligned to TRA and TRB V and J templates and then assembled into clonotypes. A clonotype was counted as expanded or contracted only when both edgeR and NoisET called the clonotype significant, with the noise models trained on biological replicates. edgeR calls used a false discovery rate-adjusted p below 0.01 and a log2 fold-change threshold of 1. As an exploratory analysis of dynamics, PCA with hierarchical clustering was applied to max-normalized trajectories of the 1000 most abundant clonotypes. Separately sequenced CD4+ and CD8+ repertoires were used to assign the CD4 or CD8 phenotype of responding clones. In-frame beta chains were kept once TCRdb had trimmed the public reads at Q25 with fastp and called clones with MiXCR. Every distinct CDR3 protein forms one entry, paired with its most common genes and DNA. The V and J calls follow TCRdb's processing rather than the paper's. The sample has hundreds of thousands of distinct CDR3 sequences on record, 23% of them singletons. Around 13% of the sample rests with the top ten.

Ficoll-Paque density gradient centrifugation was the method used to isolate PBMCs. Counted from cysteine to phenylalanine, this CDR3 has 16 amino acids. Only CDR3 DNA remains: 48 bases, in frame from the first base. Reading the germline V gene (reference sequence) gives CDR1 DFQATT and CDR2 SNEGSKA. For this chain, trimming is 5 bases at the V end and 2 bases at the J end, and the number of junction bases without a gene match is 11. As for this clonotype: Its antigen remains undetermined. Base qualities are not recorded, but no much larger clone differs from it by a single base.

The receptor chain draws on TRBV20-1 and TRBJ1-1; 10 junctional bases match TRBD1. The receptor comes from an adult woman who had mild COVID-19 (a few samples of this study predate the infection). The sample titles of this study are shuffled in the database, so cell type and time point are left out; the donor was told from shared clones. The sequenced sample consisted of PBMCs or a T cell subset sorted from them (not recorded which). The nucleotide sequence reads TGCAGTGCTGCTCCAGACAGGGGGCGAGGCAACACTGAAGCTTTCTTT. This is translated as CSAAPDRGRGNTEAFF.